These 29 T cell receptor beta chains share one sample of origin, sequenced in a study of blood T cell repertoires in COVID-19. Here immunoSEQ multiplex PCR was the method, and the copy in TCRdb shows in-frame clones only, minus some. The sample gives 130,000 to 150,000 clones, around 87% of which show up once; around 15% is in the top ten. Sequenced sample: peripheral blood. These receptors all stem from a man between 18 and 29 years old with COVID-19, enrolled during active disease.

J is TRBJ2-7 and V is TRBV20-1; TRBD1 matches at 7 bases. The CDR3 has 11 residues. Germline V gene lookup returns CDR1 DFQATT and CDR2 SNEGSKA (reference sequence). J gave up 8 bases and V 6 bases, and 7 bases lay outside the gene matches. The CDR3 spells CSAREGAKQYF. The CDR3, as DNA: TGCAGTGCACGAGAGGGGGCAAAGCAGTACTTC.

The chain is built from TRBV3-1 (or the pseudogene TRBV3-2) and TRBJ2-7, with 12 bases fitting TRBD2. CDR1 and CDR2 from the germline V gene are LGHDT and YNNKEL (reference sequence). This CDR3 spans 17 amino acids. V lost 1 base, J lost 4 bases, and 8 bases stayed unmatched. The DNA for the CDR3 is TGTGCCAGCAGCCAAGGACTAGCGGGAGAAGGGGTTTACGAGCAGTACTTC. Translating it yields CASSQGLAGEGVYEQYF.

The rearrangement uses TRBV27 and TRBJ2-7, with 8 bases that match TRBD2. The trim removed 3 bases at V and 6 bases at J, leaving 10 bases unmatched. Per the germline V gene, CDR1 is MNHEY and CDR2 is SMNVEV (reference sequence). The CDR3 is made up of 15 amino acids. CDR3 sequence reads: CASSLSGLVLSEQYF. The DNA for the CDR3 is TGTGCCAGCAGTTTGTCGGGACTAGTGTTATCCGAGCAGTACTTC.

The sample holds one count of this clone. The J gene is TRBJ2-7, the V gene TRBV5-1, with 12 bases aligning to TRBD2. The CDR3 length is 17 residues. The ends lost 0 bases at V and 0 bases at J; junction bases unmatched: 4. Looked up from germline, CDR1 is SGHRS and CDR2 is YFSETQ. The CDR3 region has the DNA TGCGCCAGCAGCTTGGTACTAGCGGGAGGCCCCTCCTACGAGCAGTACTTC. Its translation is CASSLVLAGGPSYEQYF.

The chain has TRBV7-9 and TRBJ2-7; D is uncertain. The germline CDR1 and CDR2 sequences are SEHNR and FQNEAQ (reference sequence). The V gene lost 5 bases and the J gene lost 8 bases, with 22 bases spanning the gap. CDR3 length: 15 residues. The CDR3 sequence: CASSPEQTYYGKQYF. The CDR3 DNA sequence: TGTGCCAGCAGCCCCGAACAAACCTACTACGGCAAGCAGTACTTC.

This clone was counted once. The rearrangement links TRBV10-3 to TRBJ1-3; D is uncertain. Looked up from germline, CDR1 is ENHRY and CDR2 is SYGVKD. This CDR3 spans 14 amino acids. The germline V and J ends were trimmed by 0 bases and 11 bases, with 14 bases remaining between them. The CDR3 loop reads CAISESRGFGAIYF. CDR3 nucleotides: TGTGCCATCAGTGAGTCGAGAGGGTTTGGGGCCATATATTTT.

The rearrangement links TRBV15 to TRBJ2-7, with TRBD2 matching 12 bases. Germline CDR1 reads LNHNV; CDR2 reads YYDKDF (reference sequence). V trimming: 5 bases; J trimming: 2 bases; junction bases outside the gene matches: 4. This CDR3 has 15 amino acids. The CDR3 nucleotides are TGTGCCACCAGCCAAGGACTAGCGGGACCCTACGAGCAGTACTTC. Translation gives CATSQGLAGPYEQYF.

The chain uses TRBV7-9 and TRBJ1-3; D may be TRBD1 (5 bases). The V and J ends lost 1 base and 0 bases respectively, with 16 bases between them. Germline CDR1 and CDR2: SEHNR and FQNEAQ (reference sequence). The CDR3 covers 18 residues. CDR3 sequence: CASSLDIAGGISGNTIYF. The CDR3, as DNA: TGTGCCAGCAGCTTAGATATTGCTGGGGGGATCTCTGGAAACACCATATATTTT.

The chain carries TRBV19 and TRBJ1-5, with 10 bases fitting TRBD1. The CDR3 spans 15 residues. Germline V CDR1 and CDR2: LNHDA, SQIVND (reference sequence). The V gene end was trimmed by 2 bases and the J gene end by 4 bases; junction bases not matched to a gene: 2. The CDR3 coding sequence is TGTGCCAGTAGTATACAGGACAGGGGGAATCAGCCCCAGCATTTT. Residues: CASSIQDRGNQPQHF.

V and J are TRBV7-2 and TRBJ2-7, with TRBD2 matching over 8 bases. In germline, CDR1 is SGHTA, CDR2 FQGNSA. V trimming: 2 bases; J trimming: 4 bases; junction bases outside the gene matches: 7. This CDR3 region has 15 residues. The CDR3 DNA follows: TGTGCCAGCAGCTTACTGGGACTAGTGGCGTACGAGCAGTACTTC. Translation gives CASSLLGLVAYEQYF.

CDR3 DNA sequence: TGTGCCAGCTCAGAGAGCGGGAGCGGAGATACGCAGTATTTT. It translates to CASSESGSGDTQYF. The V call is TRBV18, the J call TRBJ2-3; 8 nucleotides match TRBD2. The CDR3 spans 14 residues. The V and J ends lost 5 bases and 5 bases, in that order; junction bases with no gene match: 6. Germline lookup yields CDR1 KGHSH and CDR2 LQKENI.

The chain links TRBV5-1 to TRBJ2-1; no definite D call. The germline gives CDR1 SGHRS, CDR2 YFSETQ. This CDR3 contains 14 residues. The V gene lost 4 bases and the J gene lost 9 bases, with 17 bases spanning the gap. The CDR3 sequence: CASSPQARFFEQFF. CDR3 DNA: TGCGCCAGCAGCCCGCAAGCTCGTTTTTTTGAGCAGTTCTTC.

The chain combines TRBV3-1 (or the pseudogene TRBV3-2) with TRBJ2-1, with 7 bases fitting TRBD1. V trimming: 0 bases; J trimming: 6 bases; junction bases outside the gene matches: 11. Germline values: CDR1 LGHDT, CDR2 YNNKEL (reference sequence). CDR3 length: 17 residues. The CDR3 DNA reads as TGTGCCAGCAGCCAAGAGCCCACTAGAGGGGGCCTCAATGAGCAGTTCTTC. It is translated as CASSQEPTRGGLNEQFF.

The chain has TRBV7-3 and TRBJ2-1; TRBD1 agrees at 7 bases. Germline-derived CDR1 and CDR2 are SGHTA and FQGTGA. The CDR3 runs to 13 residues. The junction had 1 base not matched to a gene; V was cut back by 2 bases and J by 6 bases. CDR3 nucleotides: TGTGCCAGCAGCTTAGGGACAGCCAATGAGCAGTTCTTC. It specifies CASSLGTANEQFF.

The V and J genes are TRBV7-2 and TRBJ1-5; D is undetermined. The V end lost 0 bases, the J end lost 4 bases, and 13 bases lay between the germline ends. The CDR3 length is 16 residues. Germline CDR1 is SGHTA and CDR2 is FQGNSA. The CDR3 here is CASSLAEAGGNQPQHF. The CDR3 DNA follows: TGTGCCAGCAGCTTAGCGGAGGCAGGCGGGAATCAGCCCCAGCATTTT. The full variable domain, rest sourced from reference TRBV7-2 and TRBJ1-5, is GAGVSQSPSNKVTEKGKDVELRCDPISGHTALYWYRQSLGQGLEFLIYFQGNSAPDKSGLPSDRFSAERTGGSVSTLTIQRTQQEDSAVYLCASSLAEAGGNQPQHFGDGTRLSIL.

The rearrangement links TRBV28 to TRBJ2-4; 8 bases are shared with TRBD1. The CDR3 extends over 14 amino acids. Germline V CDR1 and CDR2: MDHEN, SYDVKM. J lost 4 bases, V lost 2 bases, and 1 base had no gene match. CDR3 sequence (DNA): TGTGCCAGCAGTTTAGGGACAGGAAAAAACATTCAGTACTTC. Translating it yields CASSLGTGKNIQYF.

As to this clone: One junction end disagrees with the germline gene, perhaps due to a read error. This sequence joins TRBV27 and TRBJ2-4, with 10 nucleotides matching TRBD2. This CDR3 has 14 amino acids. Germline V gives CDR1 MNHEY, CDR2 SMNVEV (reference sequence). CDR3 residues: CASSSLDASGSSAF. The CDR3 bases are TGTGCCAGCAGTTCCCTCGATGCTAGCGGGAGTTCGGCCTTC.

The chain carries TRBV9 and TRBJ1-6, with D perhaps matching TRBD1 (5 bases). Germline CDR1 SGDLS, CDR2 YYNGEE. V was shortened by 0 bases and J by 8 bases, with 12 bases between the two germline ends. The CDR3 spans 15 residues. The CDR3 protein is CASSVATRADSPLHF. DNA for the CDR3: TGTGCCAGCAGCGTAGCTACCAGGGCGGATTCACCCCTCCACTTT.

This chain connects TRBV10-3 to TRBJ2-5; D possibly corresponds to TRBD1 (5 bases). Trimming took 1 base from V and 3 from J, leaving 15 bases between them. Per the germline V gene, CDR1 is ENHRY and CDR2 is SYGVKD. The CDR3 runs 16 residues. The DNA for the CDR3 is TGTGCCATCAGTGAGTTCATAGGGGAATTTGAAGAGACCCAGTACTTC. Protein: CAISEFIGEFEETQYF.

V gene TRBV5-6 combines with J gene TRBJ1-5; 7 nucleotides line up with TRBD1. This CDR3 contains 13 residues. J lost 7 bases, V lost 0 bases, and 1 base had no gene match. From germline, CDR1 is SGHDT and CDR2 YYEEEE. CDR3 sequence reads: CASSLDRGQPQHF. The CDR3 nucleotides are TGTGCCAGCAGCTTGGACAGGGGCCAGCCCCAGCATTTT. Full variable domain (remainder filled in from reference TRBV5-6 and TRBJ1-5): DAGVTQSPTHLIKTRGQQVTLRCSPKSGHDTVSWYQQALGQGPQFIFQYYEEEERQRGNFPDRFSGHQFPNYSSELNVNALLLGDSALYLCASSLDRGQPQHFGDGTRLSIL.

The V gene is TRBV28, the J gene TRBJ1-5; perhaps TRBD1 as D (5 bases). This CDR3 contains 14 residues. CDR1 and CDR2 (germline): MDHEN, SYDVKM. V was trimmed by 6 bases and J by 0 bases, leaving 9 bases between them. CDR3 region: CASRGPNSNQPQHF. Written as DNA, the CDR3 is TGTGCCAGCAGGGGGCCAAATAGCAATCAGCCCCAGCATTTT.

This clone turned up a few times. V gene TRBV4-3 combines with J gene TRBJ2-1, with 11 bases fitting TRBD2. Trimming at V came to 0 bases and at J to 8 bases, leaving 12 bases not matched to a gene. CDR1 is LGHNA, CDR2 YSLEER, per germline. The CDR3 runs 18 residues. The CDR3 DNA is TGCGCCAGCAGCCAAGATGCTAGCGGGAGGCTCTGGAGGGATGAGCAGTTCTTC. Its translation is CASSQDASGRLWRDEQFF.

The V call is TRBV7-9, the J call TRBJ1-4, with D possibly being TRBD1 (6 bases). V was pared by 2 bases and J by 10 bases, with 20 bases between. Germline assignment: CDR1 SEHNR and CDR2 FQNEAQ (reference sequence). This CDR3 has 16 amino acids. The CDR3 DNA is TGTGCCAGCAGCTTAAGTAGGGACATACAGATGGGAAAACTGTTTTTT. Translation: CASSLSRDIQMGKLFF.

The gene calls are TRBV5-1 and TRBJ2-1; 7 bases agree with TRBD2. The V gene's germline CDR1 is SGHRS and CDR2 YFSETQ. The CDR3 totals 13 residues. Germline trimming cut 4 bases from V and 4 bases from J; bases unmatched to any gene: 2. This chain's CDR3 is CASSNGRYNEQFF. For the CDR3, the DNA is TGCGCCAGCAGCAACGGGAGGTACAATGAGCAGTTCTTC.

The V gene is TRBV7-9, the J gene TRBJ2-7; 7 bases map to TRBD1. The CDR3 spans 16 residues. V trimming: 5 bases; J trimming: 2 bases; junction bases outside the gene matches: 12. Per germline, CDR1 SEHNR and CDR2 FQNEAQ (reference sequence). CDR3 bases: TGTGCCAGCAGCGCTTCCGGGACAGAGTCCCCCTACGAGCAGTACTTC. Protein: CASSASGTESPYEQYF.

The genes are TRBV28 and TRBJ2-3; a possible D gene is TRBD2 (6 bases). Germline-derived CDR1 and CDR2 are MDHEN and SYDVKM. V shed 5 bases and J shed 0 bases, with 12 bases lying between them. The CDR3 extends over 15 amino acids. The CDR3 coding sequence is TGTGCCAGCAGTGGGTTAGCGGCTAGCACAGATACGCAGTATTTT. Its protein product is CASSGLAASTDTQYF.

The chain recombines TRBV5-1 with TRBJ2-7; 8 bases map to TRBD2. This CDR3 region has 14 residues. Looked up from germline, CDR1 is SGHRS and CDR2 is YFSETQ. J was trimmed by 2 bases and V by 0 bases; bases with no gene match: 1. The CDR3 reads CASSLGGLAYEQYF. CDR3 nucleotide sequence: TGCGCCAGCAGCTTGGGGGGACTAGCCTACGAGCAGTACTTC.

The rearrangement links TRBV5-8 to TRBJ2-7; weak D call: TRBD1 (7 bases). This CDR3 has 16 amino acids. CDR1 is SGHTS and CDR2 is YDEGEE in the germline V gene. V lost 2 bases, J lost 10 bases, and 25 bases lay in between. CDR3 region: CASSFEEFGGGGKQYF. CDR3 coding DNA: TGTGCCAGCAGCTTTGAAGAATTCGGAGGGGGCGGTAAACAGTACTTC.

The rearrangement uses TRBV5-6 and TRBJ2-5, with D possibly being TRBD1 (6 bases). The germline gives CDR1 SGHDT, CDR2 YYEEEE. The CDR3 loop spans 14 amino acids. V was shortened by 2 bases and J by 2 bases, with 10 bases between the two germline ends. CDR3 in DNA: TGTGCCAGCAGCTTTGGACAGACGCAAGAGACCCAGTACTTC. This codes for CASSFGQTQETQYF.